This TCR beta chain was recorded in a study of T cell responses to AZD1222 COVID-19 vaccine. About this clone: The target antigen is unknown.

Notes on the study in general: It was only a handful of AZD1222 recipients who were seropositive at baseline. In a largely white British group with more females than males, clonal diversity was possibly underestimated.

The repertoire was sequenced with immunoSEQ multiplex PCR; TCRdb's copy has only in-frame clones and lacks some. The repertoire holds roughly 150,000 clones, with about 88% as singletons. This CDR3 has 15 amino acids. V was pared by 2 bases and J by 3 bases, with 11 bases between. The germline gives CDR1 SGHTA, CDR2 FQGNSA. Some second doses came at about 4 weeks and others at about 12 weeks; these were pooled. The V gene is TRBV7-2, the J gene TRBJ1-5; D is perhaps TRBD1 (5 bases). The material sequenced was peripheral blood, taken 28 days after the second AZD1222 dose. The sequence was collected from an adult who received the AZD1222 COVID-19 vaccine. The DNA of the CDR3 is TGTGCCAGCAGCTTATTGCAGGGTACCAATCAGCCCCAGCATTTT. Translated: CASSLLQGTNQPQHF.